These 15 T cell receptor beta chains originate from one sample sequenced in a study of technical replicates of blood from four donors (dated by TCRdb to about 2017). Libraries were constructed by the immunoSEQ multiplex PCR assay. TCRdb re-hosts the immuneACCESS table, in-frame sequences only. Its copies lack some clones; in the studies checked, an unresolved V gene accounts for under half of them, and the cause for the rest is not known. Recorded for this sample are under 75,000 clones; approximately 93% of them occurred a single time. The ten largest account for 0.3% to 0.45% of the sample. The sample consisted of T cells isolated from PBMCs. These TCRs come from a human donor in good health.

The CDR3 nucleotides are TGTGCCAGCAGTGTAGACACCGGCTATGGCTACACCTTC. Amino acid sequence: CASSVDTGYGYTF. The chain combines TRBV28 with TRBJ1-2; D remains unclear. Trimming left V 5 bases short and J 4 bases short, with 11 bases between. Germline assignment: CDR1 MDHEN and CDR2 SYDVKM. The CDR3 has 13 residues.

Only one count was recorded for this clone. The rearrangement joins TRBV9 to TRBJ2-3, with D unclear. The CDR3 has 13 amino acids. The V gene's germline CDR1 is SGDLS and CDR2 YYNGEE. The V gene lost 2 bases and the J gene lost 0 bases, with 4 bases spanning the gap. CDR3 DNA: TGTGCCAGCAGCGTTCTTAGCACAGATACGCAGTATTTT. Translation gives CASSVLSTDTQYF.

The V call is TRBV7-2, the J call TRBJ2-7; the D gene is possibly TRBD2 (6 bases). This CDR3 contains 14 residues. The germline V and J ends were trimmed by 5 bases and 3 bases, with 14 bases remaining between them. From germline, CDR1 is SGHTA and CDR2 FQGNSA. CDR3 in amino acids: CASSNPGGVYEQYF. The CDR3 nucleotides are TGTGCCAGCAGCAACCCTGGAGGGGTCTACGAGCAGTACTTC.

The chain couples TRBV7-3 to TRBJ1-1; D gene unclear. There are 13 residues in the CDR3. The germline CDR1 and CDR2 sequences are SGHTA and FQGTGA. V dropped 1 base and J dropped 7 bases, with 10 bases sitting between them. Written as DNA, the CDR3 is TGTGCCAGCAGCTTAATCACAGCCCGTGAAGCTTTCTTT. Amino acids: CASSLITAREAFF. The full variable domain, with the rest looked up from reference TRBV7-3 and TRBJ1-1, is GAGVSQTPSNKVTEKGKYVELRCDPISGHTALYWYRQSLGQGPEFLIYFQGTGAADDSGLPNDRFFAVRPEGSVSTLKIQRTERGDSAVYLCASSLITAREAFFGQGTRLTVV.

The chain employs TRBV30 and TRBJ1-2; D unclear. V was shortened by 3 bases and J by 0 bases, with 11 bases between the two germline ends. The CDR3 totals 14 residues. The germline V gene has CDR1 GTSNPN and CDR2 SVGIG (reference sequence). As DNA, the CDR3 is TGTGCCTGGAGCTATCTGGTAACTAACTATGGCTACACCTTC. Translated, it gives CAWSYLVTNYGYTF.

The CDR3: CASLIQMNTEAFF. CDR3 coding DNA: TGTGCCAGCTTAATACAGATGAACACTGAAGCTTTCTTT. This sequence joins TRBV2 and TRBJ1-1; no definite D call. Deletions cut 8 bases from V and 0 bases from J, with 10 bases between. The CDR3 totals 13 residues. Per germline, CDR1 SNHLY and CDR2 FYNNEI.

The chain couples TRBV5-4 to TRBJ1-1, with a possible D match to TRBD1 (5 bases). Trimming pared 0 bases from V and 5 bases from J, leaving 8 bases between. The CDR3 length is 13 residues. Germline-derived CDR1 and CDR2 are SGHNT and YYREEE (reference sequence). Here the CDR3 reads CASSLGEGTEAFF. CDR3 in DNA: TGTGCCAGCAGCTTGGGGGAGGGGACTGAAGCTTTCTTT.

V is TRBV29-1 and J is TRBJ1-5, with TRBD1 identical over 10 bases. The CDR3 covers 16 residues. The V gene's germline CDR1 is SQVTM and CDR2 ANQGSEA. With 7 bases clipped from V and 4 bases from J, the junction kept 13 bases outside the gene matches. The CDR3 nucleotides read TGCAGCGACCACGACAGGGGGCAGTTAAAGAATCAGCCCCAGCATTTT. It is translated as CSDHDRGQLKNQPQHF. The entire variable domain, with the rest obtained from reference TRBV29-1 and TRBJ1-5, is as follows: SAVISQKPSRDICQRGTSLTIQCQVDSQVTMMFWYRQQPGQSLTLIATANQGSEATYESGFVIDKFPISRPNLTFSTLTVSNMSPEDSSIYLCSDHDRGQLKNQPQHFGDGTRLSIL.

This clone was seen a single time. The chain recombines TRBV9 with TRBJ2-7; 12 bases are shared with TRBD2. V shed 2 bases, J shed 6 bases, and the junction held 12 bases outside the gene matches. Germline V gene sequence: CDR1 SGDLS, CDR2 YYNGEE. The CDR3 has 17 amino acids. The CDR3 spells CASSVGLAGSAHGEQYF. The CDR3 DNA is TGTGCCAGCAGCGTCGGACTAGCGGGATCCGCCCATGGCGAGCAGTACTTC. The variable domain in full, with the rest retrieved from reference TRBV9 and TRBJ2-7, is DSGVTQTPKHLITATGQRVTLRCSPRSGDLSVYWYQQSLDQGLQFLIQYYNGEERAKGNILERFSAQQFPDLHSELNLSSLELGDSALYFCASSVGLAGSAHGEQYFGPGTRLTVT.

The gene calls are TRBV25-1 and TRBJ1-4, with 7 bases aligning to TRBD1. The CDR3 sequence is 13 residues long. V lost 6 bases, J lost 7 bases, and 5 bases stayed unmatched. Looked up from germline, CDR1 is MGHDK and CDR2 is SYGVNS. The CDR3 here is CASRQGLGEKLFF. DNA for the CDR3: TGTGCCAGCAGACAGGGGTTAGGTGAAAAACTGTTTTTT.

The rearrangement uses TRBV7-2 and TRBJ1-5, with D hard to call. Germline V gene sequence: CDR1 SGHTA, CDR2 FQGNSA. Trimming removed 5 bases at V and 2 bases at J, with 10 bases between. CDR3 length: 14 amino acids. CDR3 sequence: CASSEVSGNQPQHF. The CDR3 DNA sequence: TGTGCCAGCAGCGAAGTAAGCGGCAATCAGCCCCAGCATTTT. The full variable domain, completed using reference TRBV7-2 and TRBJ1-5, is GAGVSQSPSNKVTEKGKDVELRCDPISGHTALYWYRQSLGQGLEFLIYFQGNSAPDKSGLPSDRFSAERTGGSVSTLTIQRTQQEDSAVYLCASSEVSGNQPQHFGDGTRLSIL.

The V and J genes are TRBV7-3 and TRBJ2-1; tentatively, D is TRBD2 (6 bases). CDR3 length: 17 residues. V was pared by 2 bases and J by 0 bases, with 14 bases between. Germline V gene data show CDR1 as SGHTA and CDR2 as FQGTGA. DNA of the CDR3: TGTGCCAGCAGCTTAGCGATTAGCGGCAGCTCCTACAATGAGCAGTTCTTC. The encoded protein is CASSLAISGSSYNEQFF. Full variable domain (rest looked up from reference TRBV7-3 and TRBJ2-1): GAGVSQTPSNKVTEKGKYVELRCDPISGHTALYWYRQSLGQGPEFLIYFQGTGAADDSGLPNDRFFAVRPEGSVSTLKIQRTERGDSAVYLCASSLAISGSSYNEQFFGPGTRLTVL.

This clone turned up a few times. The rearrangement links TRBV10-3 to TRBJ1-4; 8 bases are shared with TRBD1. V lost 9 bases to trimming and J lost 8 bases; unmatched junction nucleotides: 11. The germline gives CDR1 ENHRY, CDR2 SYGVKD. The CDR3 consists of 14 residues. The CDR3 region has the DNA TGTGCCATTAGTCAGGGGGCGATTAACGAAAAACTGTTTTTT. The encoded protein is CAISQGAINEKLFF.

The V and J genes are TRBV5-1 and TRBJ2-1; 13 nucleotides match TRBD2. CDR1 and CDR2 (germline): SGHRS, YFSETQ. With 4 bases clipped from V and 9 bases from J, the junction kept 7 bases outside the gene matches. The CDR3 extends over 15 amino acids. In DNA form, the CDR3 reads TGCGCCAGCAGCCTAAGACTAGCGGGAGGCCCTGAGCAGTTCTTC. It is translated as CASSLRLAGGPEQFF.

V is TRBV7-6 and J is TRBJ2-2, with unresolved D. The CDR3 has 13 residues. CDR1 is SGHVS and CDR2 is FNYEAQ in the germline V gene. Between the trimmed V and J ends, which lost 2 bases and 7 bases, there was a span of 8 bases. CDR3 in amino acids: CASSLSEVGELFF. In DNA form, the CDR3 reads TGTGCCAGCAGCTTATCCGAGGTCGGGGAGCTGTTTTTT.